A single sample is the source of the 18 T cell receptor beta chains below, sequenced in a study of T cells in Graves' hyperthyroidism and ophthalmopathy. There were TCR beta CDR3 regions amplified from RNA transcripts. The TCR CDR3 first-round RT-PCR relied on the HTBI primer set. TCRdb redid the calling of the multiplex PCR reads with MiXCR, one entry per CDR3 protein. Altogether some 740,000 distinct CDR3 sequences are present, 14% being singletons, with the ten largest covering roughly a tenth. The specimen was blood. The receptor set was obtained from a woman between 18 and 29 years old with Graves' hyperthyroidism.

The chain joins TRBV7-3 to TRBJ2-2; D is unclear. V lost 4 bases and J lost 5, with 14 bases in between. Germline V gene lookup returns CDR1 SGHTA and CDR2 FQGTGA. The CDR3 has 15 residues. CDR3 region: CASSSDGGVTGELFF. The CDR3 nucleotides read TGTGCCAGCAGCTCAGACGGCGGAGTTACCGGGGAGCTGTTTTTT.

This clonotype came up many times. The V call is TRBV12-3 or TRBV12-4, the J call TRBJ1-4; D is uncertain. Deletions cut 4 bases from V and 8 bases from J, with 14 bases between. The CDR3 covers 14 residues. CDR3 coding DNA: TGTGCCAGCAGTTCGCGGGGAGACGGAGAAAAACTGTTTTTT. Its protein is CASSSRGDGEKLFF.

Of note for this clonotype: At one boundary the junction diverges from the germline segment, which might be a read error. The chain carries TRBV29-1 and TRBJ1-1, with 11 bases identical to TRBD1. Germline CDR1 reads SQVTM; CDR2 reads ANQGSEA. This CDR3 contains 16 residues. The CDR3 DNA reads as TGCAGCGTCGAAGGGGGACAGGGGGAATGGAACACTGAAGCTTTCTTT. Its translation is CSVEGGQGEWNTEAFF.

The chain couples TRBV20-1 to TRBJ2-7; possibly TRBD2 for D (6 bases). Between the trimmed V and J ends, which lost 1 base and 5 bases, there was a span of 18 bases. Germline lookup yields CDR1 DFQATT and CDR2 SNEGSKA (reference sequence). The CDR3 extends over 15 amino acids. The CDR3 loop is CSARGRGGREDEQYF. The CDR3 bases are TGCAGTGCTAGAGGGCGCGGAGGCAGGGAGGACGAGCAGTACTTC.

This chain links TRBV20-1 with TRBJ1-6; 7 nucleotides align to TRBD1. V lost 3 bases and J lost 10; bases outside the gene matches: 9. The germline V gene has CDR1 DFQATT and CDR2 SNEGSKA (reference sequence). The CDR3 loop spans 14 amino acids. The CDR3 bases are TGCAGTGCTAGCTGGGACAGCGTCAGATCACCCCTCCACTTT. Its translation is CSASWDSVRSPLHF.

This clonotype was counted a few times. The chain joins TRBV10-3 to TRBJ2-2; D is tentatively TRBD1 or TRBD2 (5 bases each). This CDR3 is built from 15 residues. Deletions cut 2 bases from V and 6 bases from J, with 13 bases between. CDR1 and CDR2 (germline): ENHRY, SYGVKD. CDR3 protein: CAISEVREAAGELFF. The CDR3 DNA reads TGTGCCATCAGTGAGGTCAGGGAAGCGGCCGGGGAGCTGTTTTTT.

The chain joins TRBV2 to TRBJ1-6, with D tentatively TRBD1 (5 bases). Germline V gene data show CDR1 as SNHLY and CDR2 as FYNNEI. Trimming removed 4 bases at V and 1 base at J, with 11 bases between. CDR3 length: 16 residues. This CDR3 is CASSGDSVSYNSPLHF. In DNA form, the CDR3 reads TGTGCCAGCAGTGGTGACAGCGTGTCCTATAATTCACCCCTCCACTTT.

The table lists this clonotype with many counts. CDR3 loop: CASSLSGRAFSYNEQFF. CDR3 coding DNA: TGCGCCAGCAGCTTGTCTGGCAGGGCCTTCTCCTACAATGAGCAGTTCTTC. The chain uses TRBV5-1 and TRBJ2-1, with D maybe TRBD1 (5 bases). The V gene lost 1 base and the J gene lost 0 bases, with 14 bases spanning the gap. The CDR3 is 17 residues long. CDR1 is SGHRS, CDR2 YFSETQ, per germline.

J is TRBJ1-5 and V is TRBV6-1; 7 nucleotides line up with TRBD1. The CDR3 length is 14 residues. CDR1 and CDR2 (germline): MNHNS, SASEGT. J was trimmed by 6 bases and V by 5 bases; bases with no gene match: 7. The CDR3 here is CASSPIRGGQPQHF. The DNA for the CDR3 is TGTGCCAGCAGTCCAATCAGGGGGGGTCAGCCCCAGCATTTT.

To note about this clonotype: A read error may explain this, as a much larger clone is one base away. This chain connects TRBV7-3 to TRBJ1-1; D might be TRBD1 (5 bases). This CDR3 is built from 14 residues. CDR1 is SGHTA and CDR2 is FQGTGA in the germline V gene. CDR3 protein: CVSSKFGGETEAFF. Here the CDR3 DNA reads TGTGTCAGCAGCAAATTCGGGGGGGAGACTGAAGCTTTCTTT. Full variable domain (rest looked up from reference TRBV7-3 and TRBJ1-1): GAGVSQTPSNKVTEKGKYVELRCDPISGHTALYWYRQSLGQGPEFLIYFQGTGAADDSGLPNDRFFAVRPEGSVSTLKIQRTERGDSAVYLCVSSKFGGETEAFFGQGTRLTVV.

The table lists this clonotype with many counts. V is TRBV4-1 and J is TRBJ1-2; D ambiguous. The V gene lost 4 bases and the J gene lost 0 bases, with 12 bases spanning the gap. CDR3 length: 15 amino acids. The germline V gene has CDR1 MGHRA and CDR2 YSYEKL. CDR3 loop: CASSPSVGTNYGYTF. The CDR3 DNA follows: TGCGCCAGCAGCCCTTCGGTGGGGACTAACTATGGCTACACCTTC.

The chain employs TRBV5-1 and TRBJ2-5; the match to TRBD1 covers 10 bases. CDR3 length equals 15 residues. Germline V gives CDR1 SGHRS, CDR2 YFSETQ. V dropped 2 bases and J dropped 5; count of bases not matched to a gene: 6. The CDR3 loop is CASSFLGQGGETQYF. The CDR3 nucleotides read TGCGCCAGCAGCTTCCTAGGACAGGGGGGGGAGACCCAGTACTTC. The full variable domain, in which reference TRBV5-1 and TRBJ2-5 provide the parts outside the CDR3, is KAGVTQTPRYLIKTRGQQVTLSCSPISGHRSVSWYQQTPGQGLQFLFEYFSETQRNKGNFPGRFSGRQFSNSRSEMNVSTLELGDSALYLCASSFLGQGGETQYFGPGTRLLVL.

This clonotype was seen a handful of times. The V gene is TRBV5-5, the J gene TRBJ2-3; 9 bases align to TRBD2. This CDR3 contains 18 residues. V shed 1 base, J shed 3 bases, and the junction held 12 bases outside the gene matches. The germline gives CDR1 SGHKS, CDR2 YYEKEE (reference sequence). The CDR3, as DNA: TGTGCCAGCAGCTTGAAAATCGCTAGCGGGACTGGGACAGATACGCAGTATTTT. This gives the protein CASSLKIASGTGTDTQYF.

Notes on this clonotype: Being one base from a much bigger clone, this may be a read error. The genes are TRBV11-3 and TRBJ2-7, with 11 nucleotides matching TRBD2. The junction had 8 bases not matched to a gene; V was cut back by 0 bases and J by 7 bases. The CDR3 has 16 residues. Germline loops: CDR1 SGHNT, CDR2 YENEEA. CDR3 bases: TGTGCCAGCAGCTTAGAACTAGCGGGAGTCCGCAATGAGCAGTACTTC. It specifies CASSLELAGVRNEQYF. The variable domain in full, with the rest retrieved from reference TRBV11-3 and TRBJ2-7, is EAGVVQSPRYKIIEKKQPVAFWCNPISGHNTLYWYLQNLGQGPELLIRYENEEAVDDSQLPKDRFSAERLKGVDSTLKIQPAELGDSAVYLCASSLELAGVRNEQYFGPGTRLTVT.

The table lists this clonotype with many counts. This chain joins TRBV19 and TRBJ2-3; possibly TRBD1 for D (6 bases). Germline V lookup: CDR1 LNHDA, CDR2 SQIVND (reference sequence). The germline V and J ends were trimmed by 3 bases and 2 bases, with 9 bases remaining between them. This CDR3 spans 14 amino acids. The CDR3, as DNA: TGTGCCAGTAGTATCCGGGACAACACAGATACGCAGTATTTT. It yields the protein CASSIRDNTDTQYF.

This clonotype was seen repeatedly, ten times or more. The chain carries TRBV11-2 and TRBJ2-3, with TRBD2 matching 7 bases. This CDR3 is built from 17 residues. In germline, CDR1 is SGHAT, CDR2 FQNNGV. The trim removed 1 base at V and 0 bases at J, leaving 7 bases unmatched. CDR3 DNA sequence: TGTGCCAGCAGCTTAGCTTCGGGGGGTTCGAGCACAGATACGCAGTATTTT. It specifies CASSLASGGSSTDTQYF. Using reference TRBV11-2 and TRBJ2-3 for the parts outside the CDR3, the full variable domain is EAGVAQSPRYKIIEKRQSVAFWCNPISGHATLYWYQQILGQGPKLLIQFQNNGVVDDSQLPKDRFSAERLKGVDSTLKIQPAKLEDSAVYLCASSLASGGSSTDTQYFGPGTRLTVL.

Only a few counts were recorded for this clonotype. The chain joins TRBV6-1 to TRBJ1-2; D not resolved. Per germline, CDR1 MNHNS and CDR2 SASEGT. The V and J ends lost 6 bases and 5 bases respectively, with 10 bases between them. The CDR3 contains 12 residues. CDR3 sequence reads: CASSWEGYGYTF. The CDR3 DNA sequence: TGTGCCAGCAGCTGGGAGGGATATGGCTACACCTTC.

This clonotype was counted only a few times. The chain has TRBV9 and TRBJ1-2, with a tentative D call TRBD1 (5 bases). This CDR3 contains 12 residues. Per the germline V gene, CDR1 is SGDLS and CDR2 is YYNGEE. V was pared by 4 bases and J by 6 bases, with 10 bases between. Here the CDR3 DNA reads TGTGCCAGCAGCACAGACAGAGATGGCTACACCTTC. This sequence encodes CASSTDRDGYTF. The full variable domain, with the rest looked up from reference TRBV9 and TRBJ1-2, is DSGVTQTPKHLITATGQRVTLRCSPRSGDLSVYWYQQSLDQGLQFLIQYYNGEERAKGNILERFSAQQFPDLHSELNLSSLELGDSALYFCASSTDRDGYTFGSGTRLTVV.